This T cell receptor beta chain was recovered during a study of monozygotic twins with inflammatory bowel disease. Study conclusions and caveats: Varied immunosuppressive treatments among patients may have increased repertoire variability. Among T cells, the various subtypes were not distinguishable.

The CDR3 has 13 amino acids. Germline loops: CDR1 SNHLY, CDR2 FYNNEI. cDNA was produced in eight separate reactions per sample. TCRalpha along with TCRbeta cDNA was subjected to two nested PCRs lasting roughly 17 and 9 cycles. TCRdb reanalyzed the 5' RACE reads and collapses them to one entry per CDR3 protein, without DNA. The listing records just over 300,000 distinct CDR3 sequences. Regarding this clonotype: Its target is not known.

V usage is TRBV2 and J usage is TRBJ2-2. Specimen: blood. The clonotype was recovered from a human donor with ulcerative colitis or Crohn's disease, or a healthy co-twin of an affected twin (not recorded which). Here the CDR3 reads CASSIINTGELFF.